The 31 T cell receptor beta chains reported below all come from one sample, sequenced in a study of technical replicates of blood from several donors. Measured with immunoSEQ multiplex PCR; TCRdb has only the in-frame clones, and not every one. The table lists about 94,000 clones, about 96% of them singletons. Source material: T cells isolated from PBMCs. The receptors derive from a human donor in good health.

V usage is TRBV15 and J usage is TRBJ1-5, with a tentative D call TRBD1 (5 bases). The germline V gene has CDR1 LNHNV and CDR2 YYDKDF (reference sequence). The CDR3 runs to 15 residues. V was cut by 0 bases and J by 5 bases, with 11 bases left in between. The CDR3 DNA reads TGTGCCACCAGCAGAGAAATCAGGGATCATCAGCCCCAGCATTTT. It codes for CATSREIRDHQPQHF.

This clone was counted once. CDR3 sequence (DNA): TGTGCCAGCAGCGTAGCTACAGGGACAGGGTCTCATGTAGGTACGCAGTATTTT. Protein product: CASSVATGTGSHVGTQYF. This sequence joins TRBV9 and TRBJ2-3, with 9 bases lining up with TRBD1. The CDR3 extends over 18 amino acids. The V segment lost 0 bases and the J segment 8 bases; nucleotides outside the gene matches: 16. Per the germline V gene, CDR1 is SGDLS and CDR2 is YYNGEE.

The rearrangement links TRBV7-2 to TRBJ2-7; TRBD2 matches 8 bases. J lost 6 bases, V lost 2 bases, and 6 bases had no gene match. CDR3 size: 14 residues. Germline CDR1 and CDR2: SGHTA and FQGNSA. The CDR3 DNA sequence: TGTGCCAGCAGCTTATTCGGGACTAGAAGCGAGCAGTACTTC. Its translation: CASSLFGTRSEQYF. Full variable domain (rest looked up from reference TRBV7-2 and TRBJ2-7): GAGVSQSPSNKVTEKGKDVELRCDPISGHTALYWYRQSLGQGLEFLIYFQGNSAPDKSGLPSDRFSAERTGGSVSTLTIQRTQQEDSAVYLCASSLFGTRSEQYFGPGTRLTVT.

The CDR3 bases are TGTGCCAGCAGTGCAGGGGGCGGAAGCACCGGGGAGCTGTTTTTT. Its protein product is CASSAGGGSTGELFF. This chain links TRBV2 with TRBJ2-2; 8 bases match TRBD1. Trimming took 4 bases from V and 4 from J; bases not matched to a gene: 5. Looked up from germline, CDR1 is SNHLY and CDR2 is FYNNEI. The CDR3 length is 15 residues. Full variable domain (rest looked up from reference TRBV2 and TRBJ2-2): EPEVTQTPSHQVTQMGQEVILRCVPISNHLYFYWYRQILGQKVEFLVSFYNNEISEKSEIFDDQFSVERPDGSNFTLKIRSTKLEDSAMYFCASSAGGGSTGELFFGEGSRLTVL.

The CDR3 nucleotides are TGCGCCAGCAGCTCCCCCACAGCGGGAGAGAGAGATACGCAGTATTTT. Its translation: CASSSPTAGERDTQYF. The chain joins TRBV5-1 to TRBJ2-3; TRBD2 matches 8 bases. The J segment lost 5 bases and the V segment lost 3 bases, leaving 11 bases of the junction unmatched. Germline-derived CDR1 and CDR2 are SGHRS and YFSETQ. The CDR3 sequence is 16 residues long.

The chain joins TRBV5-1 to TRBJ2-3, with D possibly TRBD1 on 5 matching bases. Germline lookup yields CDR1 SGHRS and CDR2 YFSETQ. V lost 0 bases and J 5 bases, leaving 10 bases between the germline ends. This CDR3 contains 14 residues. The CDR3 loop reads CASSLESTVDTQYF. CDR3 bases: TGCGCCAGCAGCTTGGAGTCGACAGTAGATACGCAGTATTTT.

This chain uses TRBV6-5 with TRBJ1-5, with D unresolved. The V and J ends lost 6 bases and 3 bases respectively, with 15 bases between them. The CDR3 is 15 amino acids. Germline CDR1 MNHEY, CDR2 SVGAGI. The CDR3 region has the DNA TGTGCCAGCAGCACCCAAACAGAATTCAATCAGCCCCAGCATTTT. It codes for CASSTQTEFNQPQHF.

This sequence joins TRBV6-5 and TRBJ1-2; the D gene is possibly TRBD1 (6 bases). Looked up from germline, CDR1 is MNHEY and CDR2 is SVGAGI. V lost 6 bases, J lost 2 bases, and 10 bases lay in between. The CDR3 contains 13 residues. Here the CDR3 reads CASRLQGNYGYTF. CDR3 DNA sequence: TGTGCCAGCAGGCTCCAGGGGAACTATGGCTACACCTTC.

The gene calls are TRBV6-5 and TRBJ2-2; TRBD2 matches at 8 bases. This CDR3 is 16 amino acids long. The germline CDR1 and CDR2 sequences are MNHEY and SVGAGI. V shed 2 bases, J shed 5 bases, and the junction held 7 bases outside the gene matches. This CDR3 is CASSYRLAGGTGELFF. CDR3 DNA: TGTGCCAGCAGTTACAGGCTAGCGGGCGGGACCGGGGAGCTGTTTTTT.

J is TRBJ2-5 and V is TRBV6-1; tentative D call: TRBD1 (6 bases). The CDR3 spans 14 residues. The germline CDR1 and CDR2 sequences are MNHNS and SASEGT. Trimming took off 9 bases at V and 0 bases at J, with 14 bases between the two ends. Here the CDR3 reads CASFRGQYQETQYF. The DNA of the CDR3 is TGTGCCAGTTTCAGGGGCCAGTACCAAGAGACCCAGTACTTC.

The chain uses TRBV4-1 and TRBJ2-2; 7 positions agree with TRBD2. V shed 2 bases and J 5 bases; nucleotides not matched to a gene: 11. The CDR3 runs 17 residues. The germline V gene encodes CDR1 MGHRA and CDR2 YSYEKL. The CDR3 region has the DNA TGCGCCAGCAGCCAACCCCTAGCGGAAAGGAAAACCGGGGAGCTGTTTTTT. This codes for CASSQPLAERKTGELFF.

This rearrangement joins TRBV7-3 to TRBJ2-1; 8 bases align to TRBD1. This CDR3 has 19 amino acids. Germline V gene sequence: CDR1 SGHTA, CDR2 FQGTGA. J lost 5 bases, V lost 0 bases, and 15 bases had no gene match. CDR3 sequence reads: CASSLTGTGRLPSNNEQFF. The CDR3 nucleotides are TGTGCCAGCAGCTTAACGGGGACAGGTCGTTTACCCTCGAACAATGAGCAGTTCTTC.

The chain uses TRBV12-5 and TRBJ2-5; TRBD2 matches 12 bases. The V and J ends lost 0 bases and 3 bases, in that order; junction bases with no gene match: 11. In germline, CDR1 is LGHNT, CDR2 FRNRAP. This CDR3 is built from 19 residues. The CDR3 region is CASGLVTGLAGRHKETQYF. CDR3 DNA sequence: TGTGCTAGTGGTTTGGTAACCGGACTAGCGGGGAGGCATAAAGAGACCCAGTACTTC.

The chain carries TRBV4-1 and TRBJ2-7; 10 nucleotides line up with TRBD2. V dropped 2 bases and J dropped 3; count of bases not matched to a gene: 1. From germline, CDR1 is MGHRA and CDR2 YSYEKL. This CDR3 has 14 residues. In nucleotides, the CDR3 is TGCGCCAGCAGCCAAACTAGCGGGGACTACGAGCAGTACTTC. Its protein is CASSQTSGDYEQYF.

The V call is TRBV14, the J call TRBJ2-7; D is unresolved. This CDR3 is 13 amino acids long. The germline gives CDR1 SGHDN, CDR2 FVKESK. V was shortened by 0 bases and J by 5 bases, with 8 bases between the two germline ends. The CDR3 DNA is TGTGCCAGCAGCCAAGAAAACAGAGACGAGCAGTACTTC. Residues: CASSQENRDEQYF. Full variable domain (rest looked up from reference TRBV14 and TRBJ2-7): EAGVTQFPSHSVIEKGQTVTLRCDPISGHDNLYWYRRVMGKEIKFLLHFVKESKQDESGMPNNRFLAERTGGTYSTLKVQPAELEDSGVYFCASSQENRDEQYFGPGTRLTVT.

This chain joins TRBV9 and TRBJ2-5, with 11 positions matching TRBD2. J lost 6 bases, V lost 3 bases, and 7 bases had no gene match. Germline CDR1 is SGDLS and CDR2 is YYNGEE. The CDR3 totals 15 residues. CDR3 sequence reads: CASSALAGGLQTQYF. The DNA for the CDR3 is TGTGCCAGCAGCGCCTTAGCGGGAGGGCTCCAGACCCAGTACTTC.

The genes are TRBV5-1 and TRBJ2-5; D unresolved. Germline CDR1 is SGHRS and CDR2 is YFSETQ. This CDR3 is 12 amino acids long. V was shortened by 5 bases and J by 0 bases, with 5 bases between the two germline ends. CDR3 coding DNA: TGCGCCAGCAGGTTCGACCAAGAGACCCAGTACTTC. Amino acid sequence: CASRFDQETQYF.

The gene calls are TRBV30 and TRBJ1-5; D not certain. The CDR3 extends over 13 amino acids. CDR1 GTSNPN and CDR2 SVGIG come from the germline V gene (reference sequence). The V end lost 5 bases, the J end lost 0 bases, and 8 bases lay between the germline ends. The CDR3 DNA reads as TGTGCCTGGGCTACTTCTAGCAATCAGCCCCAGCATTTT. Translation gives CAWATSSNQPQHF.

The V and J genes are TRBV4-1 and TRBJ2-7; D gene unclear. Germline CDR1 is MGHRA and CDR2 is YSYEKL. Trimming took off 0 bases at V and 3 bases at J, with 18 bases between the two ends. The CDR3 has 17 residues. The CDR3 reads CASSQDWVTARVYEQYF. The CDR3 DNA reads as TGCGCCAGCAGCCAAGATTGGGTGACTGCGAGAGTCTACGAGCAGTACTTC.

This chain links TRBV5-1 with TRBJ2-7; 11 positions agree with TRBD1. Germline CDR1 reads SGHRS; CDR2 reads YFSETQ. The length of the CDR3 is 14 residues. V was clipped by 4 bases and J by 7 bases; unmatched bases: 7. CDR3 DNA sequence: TGCGCCAGCAGCGTCGGACAGGGGGCGGGGGAGCAGTACTTC. This gives the protein CASSVGQGAGEQYF.

Only one count was recorded for this clone. The gene calls are TRBV27 and TRBJ2-1; D is undetermined. Germline V lookup: CDR1 MNHEY, CDR2 SMNVEV (reference sequence). The CDR3 extends over 13 amino acids. The V end lost 6 bases, the J end lost 4 bases, and 10 bases lay between the germline ends. CDR3 amino acids: CASRIEPYNEQFF. The DNA of the CDR3 is TGTGCCAGCAGGATCGAGCCATACAATGAGCAGTTCTTC.

The gene calls are TRBV7-8 and TRBJ2-1; TRBD2 matches at 7 bases. Germline assignment: CDR1 SGHVS and CDR2 FQNEAQ. V shed 5 bases and J 6 bases; nucleotides not matched to a gene: 10. This CDR3 spans 15 amino acids. Here the CDR3 reads CASSRLRTSGNEQFF. The CDR3 region has the DNA TGTGCCAGCAGCCGGCTGAGGACTAGTGGCAATGAGCAGTTCTTC.

V usage is TRBV25-1 and J usage is TRBJ1-5, with D perhaps TRBD1 (6 bases). Germline values: CDR1 MGHDK, CDR2 SYGVNS. The CDR3 totals 12 residues. Trimming took off 8 bases at V and 4 bases at J, with 9 bases between the two ends. CDR3 in DNA: TGTGCCAGCCATACAGGGAATCAGCCCCAGCATTTT. It translates to CASHTGNQPQHF.

The genes are TRBV12-5 and TRBJ2-5; TRBD1 matches at 9 bases. The V segment lost 5 bases and the J segment 7 bases; nucleotides outside the gene matches: 17. In germline, CDR1 is LGHNT, CDR2 FRNRAP. The CDR3 totals 17 residues. The chain's CDR3 is CASGIRTGAESLGTQYF. The CDR3 region has the DNA TGTGCTAGTGGTATCCGGACAGGGGCCGAAAGTCTAGGGACCCAGTACTTC. The whole variable domain, filled in from reference TRBV12-5 and TRBJ2-5, reads DARVTQTPRHKVTEMGQEVTMRCQPILGHNTVFWYRQTMMQGLELLAYFRNRAPLDDSGMPKDRFSAEMPDATLATLKIQPSEPRDSAVYFCASGIRTGAESLGTQYFGPGTRLLVL.

The rearrangement links TRBV5-1 to TRBJ2-7; 13 bases align to TRBD2. Germline V gene sequence: CDR1 SGHRS, CDR2 YFSETQ. With 6 bases clipped from V and 7 bases from J, the junction kept 10 bases outside the gene matches. CDR3 length: 15 amino acids. CDR3 protein: CASTPGTSGMEEQYF. CDR3 bases: TGCGCCAGCACACCCGGGACTAGCGGGATGGAGGAGCAGTACTTC.

V gene TRBV2 combines with J gene TRBJ1-3, with 7 nucleotides matching TRBD1. CDR1 and CDR2 from the germline V gene are SNHLY and FYNNEI. V was clipped by 0 bases and J by 4 bases; unmatched bases: 12. The CDR3 has 18 amino acids. CDR3 sequence: CASSEALLWDSLGNTIYF. The CDR3 DNA follows: TGTGCCAGCAGTGAAGCGCTTCTGTGGGACAGTCTAGGAAACACCATATATTTT.

This sequence joins TRBV25-1 and TRBJ2-7; D unresolved. With 1 base removed from V and 4 bases from J, the gap between germline ends came to 14 bases. CDR1 and CDR2 (germline): MGHDK, SYGVNS. CDR3 size: 15 residues. This CDR3 reads CASSESGRLEYEQYF. CDR3 nucleotides: TGTGCCAGCAGTGAATCTGGCAGGCTTGAGTACGAGCAGTACTTC.

This chain connects TRBV7-8 to TRBJ2-1, with D perhaps matching TRBD2 (6 bases). The CDR3 has 15 residues. In germline, CDR1 is SGHVS, CDR2 FQNEAQ. The ends were cut back, 2 bases at V and 0 bases at J, with 8 bases in the middle. The CDR3: CASSLLGSSYNEQFF. Written as DNA, the CDR3 is TGTGCCAGCAGCTTACTCGGGAGCTCCTACAATGAGCAGTTCTTC.

CDR3 in amino acids: CAISESEGGSGANVLTF. CDR3 nucleotides: TGTGCCATCAGTGAGTCCGAAGGGGGCTCTGGGGCCAACGTCCTGACTTTC. The chain joins TRBV10-3 to TRBJ2-6, with TRBD1 as a possible D gene (6 bases). CDR1 is ENHRY and CDR2 is SYGVKD in the germline V gene. V dropped 0 bases and J dropped 0 bases, with 9 bases sitting between them. The CDR3 loop spans 17 amino acids.

This CDR3 reads CASSQDLGDEAFF. The DNA of the CDR3 is TGTGCCAGCAGCCAAGATCTAGGGGATGAAGCTTTCTTT. The rearrangement joins TRBV4-2 to TRBJ1-1; perhaps TRBD1 as D (5 bases). CDR3 length: 13 amino acids. The V gene lost 0 bases and the J gene lost 7 bases, with 9 bases spanning the gap. Germline CDR1 reads LGHNA; CDR2 reads YNFKEQ.

The chain employs TRBV5-4 and TRBJ1-3; the D gene is possibly TRBD1 (6 bases). Per the germline V gene, CDR1 is SGHNT and CDR2 is YYREEE (reference sequence). The length of the CDR3 is 15 residues. V dropped 2 bases and J dropped 3 bases, with 12 bases sitting between them. The CDR3 DNA reads TGTGCCAGCAGCTTACCGGACAGTGTTGGAAACACCATATATTTT. Its protein product is CASSLPDSVGNTIYF.